These 14 T cell receptor beta chains originate from one sample sequenced in a study of tumor and adjacent non-tumor tissue in lung cancer. No cell sorting was done before RNA was extracted from the tissue. The library came from three nested PCR rounds adapted from ARM-PCR protocols. TCRdb processed the multiplex PCR reads anew with MiXCR; each CDR3 protein has one entry. The top ten hold 15% to 20% of the sample, which has about 93,000 distinct CDR3 sequences, less than 75% seen once. The sample comprised lung tumor tissue. The receptor set was obtained from a man aged 55-75 years with non-small cell lung cancer.

The J gene is TRBJ1-5, the V gene TRBV20-1; 10 nucleotides match TRBD1. V gave up 7 bases and J gave up 0 bases; unmatched junction bases: 9. The CDR3 sequence is 16 residues long. The germline V gene has CDR1 DFQATT and CDR2 SNEGSKA (reference sequence). The CDR3 nucleotides read TGCAGTGTCGGGACAGGGGTCTCTCGTAGCAATCAGCCCCAGCATTTT. This encodes CSVGTGVSRSNQPQHF.

This chain uses TRBV13 with TRBJ2-1, with a possible D match to TRBD1 (5 bases). Germline values: CDR1 PRHDT, CDR2 FYEKMQ (reference sequence). The CDR3 has 16 amino acids. Trimming pared 5 bases from V and 4 bases from J, leaving 18 bases between. CDR3 residues: CASSQVGVSYYNEQFF. The CDR3 DNA reads TGTGCCAGCAGCCAAGTAGGGGTGAGCTATTACAATGAGCAGTTCTTC.

The chain carries TRBV5-1 and TRBJ2-5; D is tentatively TRBD1 or TRBD2 (5 bases each). CDR3 length: 15 amino acids. Trimming cost V 1 base and J 5 bases, with 15 bases left between them. Looked up from germline, CDR1 is SGHRS and CDR2 is YFSETQ. CDR3 loop: CASSLPTWGWETQYF. DNA for the CDR3: TGCGCCAGCAGCTTGCCAACGTGGGGGTGGGAGACCCAGTACTTC.

This clonotype is classed as medium-sized. This chain joins TRBV6-6 and TRBJ1-6; 7 nucleotides agree with TRBD1. From germline, CDR1 is MNHNY and CDR2 SVGAGI (reference sequence). The CDR3 is 16 residues long. V lost 2 bases, J lost 6 bases, and 7 bases stayed unmatched. This CDR3 reads CASSYGEGARNSPLHF. The CDR3 nucleotides are TGTGCCAGCAGTTACGGGGAGGGGGCCCGTAATTCACCCCTCCACTTT.

Worth noting for this clonotype: Since no conserved phenylalanine or tryptophan closes the CDR3, a read error is the likely cause. V gene TRBV6-2 or TRBV6-3 combines with J gene TRBJ1-1; D unresolved. The germline V and J ends were trimmed by 5 bases and 3 bases, with 4 bases remaining between them. The germline gives CDR1 MNHEY, CDR2 SVGEGT. This CDR3 has 11 amino acids. CDR3 residues: CASSEYTEAFY. CDR3 DNA: TGTGCCAGCAGTGAGTACACTGAAGCTTTCTAT.

About this clonotype itself: Given the absence of the conserved phenylalanine or tryptophan at the CDR3 end, a read error is likely. The J gene is TRBJ2-5, the V gene TRBV6-6; the match to TRBD1 covers 8 bases. Germline loops: CDR1 MNHNY, CDR2 SVGAGI (reference sequence). The CDR3 is 15 amino acids. The CDR3 loop is CVSSYGTGLGEAQYL. The CDR3 DNA sequence: TGTGTCAGCAGTTACGGGACAGGACTCGGGGAGGCCCAGTACTTA.

Concerning this clonotype: The junction departs from the called germline gene at one end, perhaps through a read error. The V gene is TRBV6-2 or TRBV6-3, the J gene TRBJ2-2; D possibly corresponds to TRBD2 (5 bases). CDR1 MNHEY and CDR2 SVGEGT come from the germline V gene. The CDR3 has 16 amino acids. CDR3 sequence (DNA): TGTGCCAGCATTTACTCGGGAACAGTTGGTACCGGGGAGCTGTTTTTT. It specifies CASIYSGTVGTGELFF.

In regard to this clonotype: Without the conserved terminal phenylalanine or tryptophan, this CDR3 likely stems from a read error. The genes are TRBV7-8 and TRBJ2-1; 12 bases match TRBD2. From germline, CDR1 is SGHVS and CDR2 FQNEAQ. This CDR3 comprises 16 residues. The DNA for the CDR3 is TGTGCCAGCAACTTAGGTGGACTAGCGGGATACAATGAGCAGTTCATC. Protein sequence: CASNLGGLAGYNEQFI.

The count of this clonotype is one. In this CDR3 the conserved last residue, phenylalanine or tryptophan, is missing, so a read error is likely. V is TRBV4-2 and J is TRBJ2-1; TRBD2 matches at 9 bases. Trimming removed 3 bases from V and 4 bases from J; junction bases left unmatched: 7. The length of the CDR3 is 16 residues. Germline V lookup: CDR1 LGHNA, CDR2 YNFKEQ. CDR3 sequence reads: CASSHDVAGGYNEQFL. The CDR3 bases are TGTGCCAGCAGCCATGATGTGGCGGGGGGGTACAATGAGCAGTTCCTC.

Regarding this clonotype: Just one base apart from a much larger clone, this may be a read error. The V gene is TRBV5-1, the J gene TRBJ2-1; a weak D match, TRBD2 (6 bases). Germline V gene data show CDR1 as SGHRS and CDR2 as YFSETQ. The CDR3 runs 14 residues. For the CDR3, the DNA is TGCGCCGGCAGCTTAGGTAGCGGCCCATTCGAGCAGTTCTTC. It translates to CAGSLGSGPFEQFF.

For this clonotype: No conserved phenylalanine or tryptophan ends this CDR3, so it is likely a read error. V usage is TRBV4-1 and J usage is TRBJ1-6; D remains unclear. The CDR3 is 12 residues long. Per germline, CDR1 MGHRA and CDR2 YSYEKL. The CDR3, as DNA: TGCGCCAGCAACCAAGATGGGTCACCCCTCCACATT. Its translation is CASNQDGSPLHI.

This clonotype was picked up many times. The J gene is TRBJ2-7, the V gene TRBV6-5; no definite D call. In germline, CDR1 is MNHEY, CDR2 SVGAGI. This CDR3 has 11 amino acids. V was trimmed by 7 bases and J by 6 bases, leaving 10 bases between them. Here the CDR3 reads CASMELGEQYF. The CDR3 DNA follows: TGTGCCAGCATGGAGTTGGGCGAGCAGTACTTC.

As to this clonotype: At one of its ends the junction is not consistent with the germline gene, which may arise from a read error. The chain links TRBV29-1 to TRBJ2-7; no clear D gene. CDR1 and CDR2 (germline): SQVTM, ANQGSEA. This CDR3 has 12 residues. CDR3 coding DNA: TGCAGCGTTGCTATAGGGCCCTACGAGCGGTACTTC. Protein: CSVAIGPYERYF.

As for this clonotype: One junction end does not reproduce the germline sequence, and a read error may be involved. The rearrangement joins TRBV4-2 to TRBJ2-4, with 7 nucleotides matching TRBD2. Germline assignment: CDR1 LGHNA and CDR2 YNFKEQ. The CDR3 is made up of 19 amino acids. The CDR3 DNA reads TGTACCAGCAGCCAAGCGCATGCTAGCGGATCGTTAGCCATAAACATTCAGTACTTC. It translates to CTSSQAHASGSLAINIQYF.